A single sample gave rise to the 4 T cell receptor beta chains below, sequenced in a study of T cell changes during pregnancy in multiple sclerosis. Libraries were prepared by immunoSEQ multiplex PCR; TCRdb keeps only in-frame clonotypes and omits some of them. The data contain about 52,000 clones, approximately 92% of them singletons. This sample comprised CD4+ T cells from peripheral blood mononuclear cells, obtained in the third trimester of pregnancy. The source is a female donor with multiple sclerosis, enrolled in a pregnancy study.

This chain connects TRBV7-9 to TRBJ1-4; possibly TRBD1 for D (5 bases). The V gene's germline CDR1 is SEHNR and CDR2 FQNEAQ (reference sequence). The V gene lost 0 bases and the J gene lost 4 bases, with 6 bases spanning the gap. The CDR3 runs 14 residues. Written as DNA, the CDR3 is TGTGCCAGCAGCTTAGCCGGACATAATGAAAAACTGTTTTTT. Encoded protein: CASSLAGHNEKLFF.

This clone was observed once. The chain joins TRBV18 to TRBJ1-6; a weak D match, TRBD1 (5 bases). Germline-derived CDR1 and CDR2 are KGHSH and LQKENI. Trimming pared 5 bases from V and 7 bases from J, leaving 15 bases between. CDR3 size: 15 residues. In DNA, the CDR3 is TGTGCCAGCTCATCGCTGGAGGGGACCAATTCACCCCTCCACTTT. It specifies CASSSLEGTNSPLHF.

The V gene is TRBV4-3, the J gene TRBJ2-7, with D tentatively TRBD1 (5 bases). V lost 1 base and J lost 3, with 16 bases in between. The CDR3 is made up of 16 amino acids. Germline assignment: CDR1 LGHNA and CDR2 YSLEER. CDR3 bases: TGCGCCAGCAGCCAAGGGTATGACAGTCTCCTCTACGAGCAGTACTTC. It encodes CASSQGYDSLLYEQYF.

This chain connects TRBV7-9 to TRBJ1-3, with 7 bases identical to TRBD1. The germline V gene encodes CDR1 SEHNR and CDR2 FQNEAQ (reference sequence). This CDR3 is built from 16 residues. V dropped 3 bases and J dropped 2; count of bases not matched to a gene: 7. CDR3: CASSFGTVSPGNTIYF. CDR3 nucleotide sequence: TGTGCCAGCAGCTTTGGGACAGTTTCTCCTGGAAACACCATATATTTT. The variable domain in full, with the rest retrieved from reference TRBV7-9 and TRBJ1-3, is DTGVSQNPRHKITKRGQNVTFRCDPISEHNRLYWYRQTLGQGPEFLTYFQNEAQLEKSRLLSDRFSAERPKGSFSTLEIQRTEQGDSAMYLCASSFGTVSPGNTIYFGEGSWLTVV.